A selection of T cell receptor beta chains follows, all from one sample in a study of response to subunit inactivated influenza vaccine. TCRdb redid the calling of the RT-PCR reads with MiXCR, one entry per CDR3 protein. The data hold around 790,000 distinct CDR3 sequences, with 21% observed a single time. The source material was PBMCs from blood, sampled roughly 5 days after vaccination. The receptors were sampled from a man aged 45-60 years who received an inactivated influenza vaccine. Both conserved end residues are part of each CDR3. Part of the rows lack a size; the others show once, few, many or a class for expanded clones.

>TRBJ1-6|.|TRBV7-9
CASSLPGFGSPLHF
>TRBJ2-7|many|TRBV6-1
CASRSGRANEQYF
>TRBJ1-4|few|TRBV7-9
CASSLGSGTESEKLFF
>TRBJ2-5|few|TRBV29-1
CSVQAKVKRETQYF
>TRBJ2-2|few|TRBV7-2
CASSTKGVSTGELFF
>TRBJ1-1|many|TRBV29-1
CSVRAPQDTEAFF
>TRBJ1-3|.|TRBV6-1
CASRSGGGGWGNTIYF
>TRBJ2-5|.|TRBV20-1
CSARAPDRGRETQYF
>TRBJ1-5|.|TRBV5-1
CASSLEINQPQHF
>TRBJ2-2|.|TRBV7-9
CASSLRPRRRNTGELFF
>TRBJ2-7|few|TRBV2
CASKLGTGISYEQYF
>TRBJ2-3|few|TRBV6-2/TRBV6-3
CASRLGGRDTQYF
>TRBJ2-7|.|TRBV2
CASSEGARGSFEQYF